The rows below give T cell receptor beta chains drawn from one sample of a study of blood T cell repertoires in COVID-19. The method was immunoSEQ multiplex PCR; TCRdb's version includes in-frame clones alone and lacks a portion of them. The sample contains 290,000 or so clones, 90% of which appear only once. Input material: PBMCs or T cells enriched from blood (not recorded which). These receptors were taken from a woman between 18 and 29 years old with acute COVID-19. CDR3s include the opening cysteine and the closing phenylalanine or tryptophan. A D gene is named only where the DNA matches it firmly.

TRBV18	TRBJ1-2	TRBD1	TGTGCCAGCTCACCCAGGGACAGGGAGAACTATGGCTACACCTTC	CASSPRDRENYGYTF
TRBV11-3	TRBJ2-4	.	TGTGCCAGCAGCGCGGCACGGTTTAGGAACATTCAGTACTTC	CASSAARFRNIQYF
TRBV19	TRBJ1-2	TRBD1	TGTGCCAGTAGGACTGCAGGGGGTCATGGCTACACTTTC	CASRTAGGHGYTF
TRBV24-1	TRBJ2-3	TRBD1	TGTGCCACCAGTGATCCGCACAAAGGGACAGTAGCCACAGATACGCAGTATTTT	CATSDPHKGTVATDTQYF
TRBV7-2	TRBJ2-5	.	TGTGCCAGCAGCTCCTCGGAGCTGGCTGGTGAGACCCAGTACTTC	CASSSSELAGETQYF
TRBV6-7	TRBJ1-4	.	TGTGCCAGCAGTCGTGGGGCGGGGCACGAAAAACTGTTTTTT	CASSRGAGHEKLFF
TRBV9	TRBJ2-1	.	TGTGCCAGCAGCGTAGGGCAAGACAATGAGCAGTTCTTC	CASSVGQDNEQFF
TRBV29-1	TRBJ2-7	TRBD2	TGCAGCGTCTATAGCGGGAGGGCCTACGAGCAGTACTTC	CSVYSGRAYEQYF
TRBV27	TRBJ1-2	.	TGTGCCAGCAGTTTATCGTCCCGAGAGCTCTATGGCTACACCTTC	CASSLSSRELYGYTF
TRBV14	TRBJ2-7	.	TGTGCCAGCAGCCAAGGGCGGTACGAGCAGTACTTC	CASSQGRYEQYF